The rows below give T cell receptor beta chains drawn from one sample of a study of T cell responses to AZD1222 COVID-19 vaccine. Clones were read by immunoSEQ multiplex PCR, and TCRdb kept only the in-frame ones, dropping some. The table has about 160,000 clones, about 90% seen once. Source: peripheral blood, taken on day 0 of MenACWY control vaccination. The receptors shown here come from an adult in good health. The CDR3 runs from the conserved cysteine through the conserved F or W. A D gene is named only where the DNA matches it firmly. Not every row has a clone size; where given, it reads once, few, many or a size class.

>TRBJ1-5|.|TRBV29-1|.
TGCAGCGCCAGCCTGCGGAATCAGCCCCAGCATTTT
CSASLRNQPQHF
>TRBJ2-1|.|TRBV5-6|.
TGTGCCAGCAGCGACGGTTTGGGTCACAATGAGCAGTTCTTC
CASSDGLGHNEQFF
>TRBJ2-5|few|TRBV10-1|TRBD2
TGCGCCAGCAGTGAGTCGGCAGGAGCGGGGGTGCGGGAGACCCAGTACTTC
CASSESAGAGVRETQYF
>TRBJ1-1|.|TRBV7-2|.
TGTGCCAGCAGCATTACATTTGATGGGAACACTGAAGCTTTCTTT
CASSITFDGNTEAFF
>TRBJ1-3|.|TRBV5-5|TRBD1
TGTGCCAGCAGCTTGACAGGGGCTGGAAACACCATATATTTT
CASSLTGAGNTIYF
>TRBJ2-3|.|TRBV19|.
TGTGCCAGTATCGGCTGGGGGCAAGGAGGCACAGATACGCAGTATTTT
CASIGWGQGGTDTQYF
>TRBJ2-1|.|TRBV7-3|.
TGTGCCAGCAGCTTAGGGTTAGCGGTTGAGCAGTTCTTC
CASSLGLAVEQFF
>TRBJ1-5|.|TRBV30|.
TGTGCCTGGAGTGTAAGGTCAGGGAACCGCAATCAGCCCCAGCATTTT
CAWSVRSGNRNQPQHF
>TRBJ1-3|.|TRBV11-2|.
TGTGCCAGCAGCTTAGGTCCGAACTCTGGAAACACCATATATTTT
CASSLGPNSGNTIYF
>TRBJ2-7|.|TRBV4-2|.
TGTGCCAGCAGCCAAGCCTACGGGGAGCAGTACTTC
CASSQAYGEQYF
>TRBJ2-7|.|TRBV28|.
TGTGCCAGCACGCAACAGGGCTCCAACGAGCAGTACTTC
CASTQQGSNEQYF
>TRBJ2-7|.|TRBV28|TRBD1
TGTGCCAGCAGTAGTTCGGGACAGCCTATTGCCTCCGAGCAGTACTTC
CASSSSGQPIASEQYF
>TRBJ1-2|.|TRBV18|.
TGTGCCAGCTCCCAAGACGGGCTTAAGGACTATGGCTACACCTTC
CASSQDGLKDYGYTF
>TRBJ1-2|.|TRBV5-5|.
TGTGCCAGCAGCTTGTCCCGCGCGGGAAACTATGGCTACACCTTC
CASSLSRAGNYGYTF
>TRBJ1-1|.|TRBV19|.
TGTGCCAGTAGCTCCCCGGTCGGGCTTTTGAACACTGAAGCTTTCTTT
CASSSPVGLLNTEAFF
>TRBJ2-6|once|TRBV6-5|.
TGTGCCACTCACCTCGGGGGCCAGGGGGCCAACGTCCTGACTTTC
CATHLGGQGANVLTF
>TRBJ1-3|few|TRBV19|TRBD1
TGTGCCACCTACAGGGCAGGGGGCGGAAACACCATATATTTT
CATYRAGGGNTIYF
>TRBJ2-3|.|TRBV5-6|TRBD2
TGTGCCAGCAGCCTCTCCGGGACTAGCGTAGATACGCAGTATTTT
CASSLSGTSVDTQYF
>TRBJ2-1|.|TRBV5-1|TRBD2
TGCGCCAGCAGCTTGAGTAGCGGGAGTTACAATGAGCAGTTCTTC
CASSLSSGSYNEQFF
>TRBJ2-2|.|TRBV7-2|.
TGTGCCAGCAGCCGACGCGACGGGGAGCTGTTTTTT
CASSRRDGELFF
>TRBJ2-5|.|TRBV19|TRBD2
TGTGCCAGTAGTGAAACTAGCGGGAGCCCCGGGGCCCAGTACTTC
CASSETSGSPGAQYF
>TRBJ1-5|.|TRBV6-5|.
TGTGCCAGCAGCCTAAAGGGCAATCAGCCCCAGCATTTT
CASSLKGNQPQHF
>TRBJ2-5|.|TRBV7-2|TRBD1
TGTGCCAGCAGCCCCGGGACAGTAGAGACCCAGTACTTC
CASSPGTVETQYF
>TRBJ2-7|.|TRBV4-1|.
TGCGCCAGCAGCCAAGTTCTCCAGGACAGCTACGAGCAGTACTTC
CASSQVLQDSYEQYF
>TRBJ2-3|.|TRBV27|TRBD1
TGTGCCAGCAGTTTACGAGGGACAGGACTATTTAACACAGATACGCAGTATTTT
CASSLRGTGLFNTDTQYF
>TRBJ1-1|.|TRBV18|.
TGTGCCAGCTCCCTCCGGGAATGGGTGAACACTGAAGCTTTCTTT
CASSLREWVNTEAFF
>TRBJ2-1|.|TRBV7-3|TRBD1
TGTGCCAGCAGCTACGGGACAGGGGGCGGCTACAATGAGCAGTTCTTC
CASSYGTGGGYNEQFF
>TRBJ1-1|.|TRBV7-8|.
TGTGCCAGCCATTGGGGGCGCGGGAGCACTGAAGCTTTCTTT
CASHWGRGSTEAFF
>TRBJ1-3|.|TRBV2|.
TGTGCCAGCGAGGAAGGGTCTGGAAACACCATATATTTT
CASEEGSGNTIYF
>TRBJ1-1|.|TRBV19|.
TGTGCCAGTAGTATAGACACCGGCACTGAAGCTTTCTTT
CASSIDTGTEAFF
>TRBJ1-5|.|TRBV19|.
TGTGCCAGTAGTAGATCCCTAATTGGACAGACCCGCAATCAGCCCCAGCATTTT
CASSRSLIGQTRNQPQHF
>TRBJ1-2|.|TRBV7-9|TRBD1
TGTGCCAGCAGCCCCCGGGACAGGGTGGAAGGTAACTATGGCTACACCTTC
CASSPRDRVEGNYGYTF
>TRBJ2-5|.|TRBV25-1|.
TGTGCCAGCAGTGCCCTACAGGGAAGCGGTGAGACCCAGTACTTC
CASSALQGSGETQYF
>TRBJ2-1|.|TRBV6-1|.
TGTGCCAGCAGTGCCTCCCCTAGGCCCTCCTACAATGAGCAGTTCTTC
CASSASPRPSYNEQFF
>TRBJ2-3|.|TRBV6-6|.
TGTGCCAGCAGTTACTCGTGGGTCGGCACAGATACGCAGTATTTT
CASSYSWVGTDTQYF
>TRBJ2-1|.|TRBV7-2|.
TGTGCCAGCAGACTAGCTCCGGGACCTCCAAGCTCCTACAATGAGCAGTTCTTC
CASRLAPGPPSSYNEQFF
>TRBJ1-5|.|TRBV7-2|.
TGTGCCAGCAGCTTAGAAACAGGGAATCAGCCCCAGCATTTT
CASSLETGNQPQHF
>TRBJ1-2|.|TRBV7-2|.
TGTGCCAGCAGCTTAGGGCCGCTCGGGGGTGACTATGGCTACACCTTC
CASSLGPLGGDYGYTF
>TRBJ1-4|.|TRBV12-3/TRBV12-4|.
TGTGCCAGCAGTTTTGGGGAAAAACTGTTTTTT
CASSFGEKLFF
>TRBJ1-2|.|TRBV30|.
TGTGCCTGGAGTGTTGCTACAGACCTTTTTAACTATGGCTACACCTTC
CAWSVATDLFNYGYTF
>TRBJ2-3|.|TRBV5-1|TRBD1
TGCGCCAGCAGACCGCAGGGGGCGAGCACAGATACGCAGTATTTT
CASRPQGASTDTQYF
>TRBJ1-2|.|TRBV2|.
TGTGCCAGCAGAGGAGGGGGCTACACCTTC
CASRGGGYTF
>TRBJ1-5|.|TRBV30|.
TGTGCCTGGAGTGCCACCACTTCGGATCAGCCCCAGCATTTT
CAWSATTSDQPQHF
>TRBJ1-1|.|TRBV7-3|.
TGTGCCAGCAGCGCCGCCGGGGGGAAGAACACTGAAGCTTTCTTT
CASSAAGGKNTEAFF
>TRBJ1-5|.|TRBV6-5|.
TGTGCCAGCAGGAAGACGAGGAATCAGCCCCAGCATTTT
CASRKTRNQPQHF
>TRBJ2-3|once|TRBV3-1/TRBV3-2|.
TGTGCCAGCAGCCAAGTATCTGGGGTCACGCAGTATTTT
CASSQVSGVTQYF
>TRBJ1-1|once|TRBV24-1|.
TGTGCCACCAGTGAGGGGCCCAACACTGAAGCTTTCTTT
CATSEGPNTEAFF
>TRBJ2-1|.|TRBV7-2|TRBD2
TGTGCCAGCAGCTACCGGGAAGCGGGACTTATTTTAGCAAATGAGCAGTTCTTC
CASSYREAGLILANEQFF
>TRBJ1-5|.|TRBV9|.
TGTGCCAGCAGCGTAGGGGTGACTCTAAATCAGCCCCAACATTTT
CASSVGVTLNQPQHF
>TRBJ1-5|.|TRBV30|.
TGTGCCTGGGCGCGGGATCGCAATCAGCCCCAGCATTTT
CAWARDRNQPQHF
>TRBJ1-2|once|TRBV9|.
TGTGCCAGCAGCGTAGGGGGGTCGACACCCTATGGCTACACCTTC
CASSVGGSTPYGYTF
>TRBJ2-4|.|TRBV7-2|TRBD2
TGTGCCAGCAGCTTAGCCCCAGCGGGAGGGTTAGCCAAAAACATTCAGTACTTC
CASSLAPAGGLAKNIQYF
>TRBJ1-5|.|TRBV28|.
TGTGCCAGCAGGACAGACAATCAGCCCCAGCATTTT
CASRTDNQPQHF
>TRBJ1-6|.|TRBV3-1/TRBV3-2|TRBD1
TGTGCCAGCAGCCCTACCTGGGACAGGAGGAATTCACCCCTCCACTTT
CASSPTWDRRNSPLHF
>TRBJ1-3|few|TRBV5-4|.
TGTGCCAGCAGCACGGAGGGAGGGGGAAACACCATATATTTT
CASSTEGGGNTIYF
>TRBJ2-1|.|TRBV11-2|TRBD2
TGTGCCAGCAGCGTTACAGCGGGAGGCGGGGAGCAGTTCTTC
CASSVTAGGGEQFF
>TRBJ2-1|few|TRBV2|TRBD2
TGTGCCAGCAGACTAGCGGGAGAGGTTGAGCAGTTCTTC
CASRLAGEVEQFF